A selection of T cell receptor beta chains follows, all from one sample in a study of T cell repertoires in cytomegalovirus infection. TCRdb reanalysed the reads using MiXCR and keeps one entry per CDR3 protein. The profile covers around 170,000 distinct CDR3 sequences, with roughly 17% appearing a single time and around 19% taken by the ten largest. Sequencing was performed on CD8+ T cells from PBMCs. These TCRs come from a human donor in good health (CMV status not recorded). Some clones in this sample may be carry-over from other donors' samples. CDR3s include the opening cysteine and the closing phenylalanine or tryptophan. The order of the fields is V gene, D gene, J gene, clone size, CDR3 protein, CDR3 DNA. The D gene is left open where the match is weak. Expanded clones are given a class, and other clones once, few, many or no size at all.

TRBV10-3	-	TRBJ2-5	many	CAISESWTGNQETQYF	TGTGCCATCAGTGAGTCTTGGACGGGAAACCAAGAGACCCAGTACTTC
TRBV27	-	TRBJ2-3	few	CASSPGDFPVDTQYF	TGTGCCAGCAGTCCAGGGGACTTCCCTGTGGATACGCAGTATTTT
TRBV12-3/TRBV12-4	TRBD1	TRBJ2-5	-	CASSPTPGQGNLFAVKTQYF	TGTGCCAGCAGCCCAACCCCGGGACAGGGGAACCTTTTTGCGGTGAAGACCCAGTACTTC
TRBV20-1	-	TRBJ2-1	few	CSARGGGGHPEQFF	TGCAGTGCCAGAGGGGGCGGGGGGCACCCTGAGCAGTTCTTC
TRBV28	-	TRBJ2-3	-	CASSSLGGNTQYF	TGTGCCAGCAGTTCCCTAGGAGGGAATACGCAGTATTTT
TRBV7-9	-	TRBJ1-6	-	CASSLVSGGDSPLHF	TGTGCCAGCAGCTTAGTGTCCGGGGGGGATTCACCCCTCCACTTT
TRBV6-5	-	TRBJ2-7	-	CASSYGQGAEQYF	TGTGCCAGCAGTTACGGGCAGGGCGCCGAGCAGTACTTC
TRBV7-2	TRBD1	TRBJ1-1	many	CASSIPRGLVTEAFF	TGTGCCAGCAGCATTCCCAGGGGGCTGGTCACTGAAGCTTTCTTT
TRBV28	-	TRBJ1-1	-	CASMVKVWMNTEAFF	TGTGCCAGCATGGTGAAGGTTTGGATGAACACTGAAGCTTTCTTT
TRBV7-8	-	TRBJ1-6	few	CASSLGPGAINSPLHF	TGTGCCAGCAGCTTAGGCCCGGGGGCAATTAATTCACCCCTCCACTTT
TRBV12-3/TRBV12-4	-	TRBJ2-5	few	CASSLRLRDTPQETQYF	TGTGCCAGCAGTTTAAGGCTGCGGGACACCCCCCAAGAGACCCAGTACTTC
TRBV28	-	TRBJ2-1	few	CASSLGRSEQFF	TGTGCCAGCAGTTTAGGGCGGTCTGAGCAGTTCTTC
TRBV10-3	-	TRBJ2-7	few	CATSLDYEQYF	TGTGCCACCAGCTTAGACTACGAGCAGTACTTC
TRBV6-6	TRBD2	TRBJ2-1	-	CASSYSILEGLGSYNEQFF	TGTGCCAGCAGTTACTCGATTCTAGAAGGACTAGGGTCCTACAATGAGCAGTTCTTC
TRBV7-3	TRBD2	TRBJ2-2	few	CASSLTGGVNTGELFF	TGTGCCAGCAGCCTCACTGGGGGGGTTAACACCGGGGAGCTGTTTTTT
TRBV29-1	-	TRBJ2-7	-	CSGTQGDGYEQYF	TGCAGCGGGACACAGGGTGATGGCTACGAGCAGTACTTC
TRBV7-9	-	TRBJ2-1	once	CASSLAPGSVGNEQFF	TGTGCCAGCAGCTTAGCACCCGGGTCGGTTGGCAATGAGCAGTTCTTC
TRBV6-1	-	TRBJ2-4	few	CASSPAWNIQYF	TGTGCCAGCAGTCCCGCCTGGAACATTCAGTACTTC
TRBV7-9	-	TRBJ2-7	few	CASSSSRGRVDEQYF	TGTGCCAGCAGCTCATCCCGAGGCAGGGTTGACGAGCAGTACTTC
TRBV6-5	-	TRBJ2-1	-	CASSLGRRPPYNEQFF	TGTGCCAGCAGTCTGGGACGCCGGCCTCCCTACAATGAGCAGTTCTTC
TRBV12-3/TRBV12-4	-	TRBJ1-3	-	CASSLAGRSADTIYF	TGTGCCAGCAGTTTAGCGGGGCGGTCCGCGGACACCATATATTTT
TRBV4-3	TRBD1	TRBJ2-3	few	CASSHDQLDRDRRYTQYF	TGCGCCAGCAGCCACGACCAACTTGACCGGGACAGGAGGTATACGCAGTATTTT
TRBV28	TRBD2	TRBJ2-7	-	CASSLLAGKPYEQYF	TGTGCCAGCAGTTTACTAGCGGGCAAACCCTACGAGCAGTACTTC
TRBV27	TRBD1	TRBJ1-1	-	CASSSRDRGLGTEAFF	TGTGCCAGCAGTTCCCGGGACAGGGGGCTGGGAACTGAAGCTTTCTTT